The clone carrying this TCR beta chain has at least ten counts. Its antigen is unknown. This entry belongs to a study of T cells after yellow fever vaccination. Study-level information: Those fractions that held only low numbers of cells were prepared using the SMART-Seq v4 Ultra Low Input RNA kit. Study results and limitations: Contamination of FACS-sorted repertoires by abundant clonotypes from the bulk population could occur.

For TCR, cDNA came from 5'RACE template switching, which added a universal primer site and UMIs. One entry per CDR3 protein results from TCRdb running MiXCR on the 5' RACE reads. The sample yields about 260,000 distinct CDR3 sequences, about 5.2% seen once. Trimming left V 5 bases short and J 0 bases short, with 10 bases between. Germline V gene lookup returns CDR1 MNHEY and CDR2 SVGEGT. The CDR3 has 14 residues. This clonotype was sampled from a man aged 18 to 35 who received the YFV17D yellow fever vaccine. Source: CD4+ T cells sorted from PBMCs, taken on the day of the yellow fever booster vaccination. The chain employs TRBV6-2 or TRBV6-3 and TRBJ1-1; the D is unclear. The chain's CDR3 is CASSPRRMNTEAFF. CDR3 DNA: TGTGCCAGCAGTCCGAGACGGATGAACACTGAAGCTTTCTTT.